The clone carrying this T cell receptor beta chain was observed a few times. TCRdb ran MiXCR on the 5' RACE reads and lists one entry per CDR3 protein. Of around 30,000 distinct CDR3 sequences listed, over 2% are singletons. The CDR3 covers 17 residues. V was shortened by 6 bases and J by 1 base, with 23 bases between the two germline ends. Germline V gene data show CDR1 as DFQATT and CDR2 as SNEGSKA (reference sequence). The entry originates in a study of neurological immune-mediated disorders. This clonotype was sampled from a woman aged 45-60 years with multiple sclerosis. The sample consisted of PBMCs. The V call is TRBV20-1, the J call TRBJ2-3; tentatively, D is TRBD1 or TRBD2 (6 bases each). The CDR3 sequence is CSAGGAGSGQGTDTQYF. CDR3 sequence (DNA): TGCAGTGCCGGAGGGGCCGGTTCGGGACAAGGCACAGATACGCAGTATTTT.